The 25 T cell receptor beta chains in this list originate from one sample, sequenced in a study of T cell clonality in common variable immunodeficiency. Libraries were prepared by immunoSEQ multiplex PCR; TCRdb keeps only in-frame clonotypes and omits some of them. This sample has about 55,000 clones, each found more than once. The sample taken for sequencing was peripheral blood mononuclear cells. The source is a person aged 18-70 years in good health.

This clone was detected many times. The CDR3 goes on 3 residues after the read ends, and that part is filled in from the germline J gene. This sequence joins TRBV19 and TRBJ2-5, with D perhaps matching TRBD1 (7 bases). Per germline, CDR1 LNHDA and CDR2 SQIVND (reference sequence). The CDR3 is 14 amino acids. V was trimmed by 1 base and J by 5 bases, leaving 11 bases between them. The CDR3 reads CASSIGAGGETQYF. CDR3 DNA, as far as it was read: TGTGCCAGTAGTATAGGGGCAGGGGGGGAGACC.

This clone was recorded at least ten times. The read ends 3 residues early relative to the CDR3; the germline J gene fills the gap. This chain links TRBV20-1 with TRBJ2-7, with 9 bases lining up with TRBD1. Trimming took 6 bases from V and 0 from J; bases not matched to a gene: 9. CDR1 is DFQATT and CDR2 is SNEGSKA in the germline V gene (reference sequence). The CDR3 spans 15 residues. The sequenced CDR3 bases are TGCAGTGCGAGATCCGGGACAGGGAACTCCTACGAG. Its translation: CSARSGTGNSYE. The entire CDR3 protein is CSARSGTGNSYEQYF.

As to this clone: The sequence runs out 3 residues before the end of the CDR3; the remainder is reconstructed from the germline J gene. The rearrangement uses TRBV19 and TRBJ1-2, with D perhaps matching TRBD1 (6 bases). V lost 5 bases to trimming and J lost 0 bases, with 19 bases between them. This CDR3 comprises 17 residues. Per the germline V gene, CDR1 is LNHDA and CDR2 is SQIVND (reference sequence). Partial CDR3 DNA: TGTGCCAGTAGTTCCGAGAGGGACACCAAGTCTAACTATGGC. Its translation: CASSSERDTKSNYG. The entire CDR3 sequence reads CASSSERDTKSNYGYTF.

This clone was recorded at least ten times. The read ends 3 residues before the CDR3 terminus; that terminus is restored from the germline J gene. The chain uses TRBV5-1 and TRBJ2-3; possibly TRBD2 for D (6 bases). Trimming took off 1 base at V and 6 bases at J, with 12 bases between the two ends. The CDR3 has 14 residues. CDR1 is SGHRS and CDR2 is YFSETQ in the germline V gene. CDR3 DNA, as far as it was read: TGCGCCAGCAGCTTGTACTTGGCGGGGGATACG. Its protein product is CASSLYLAGDT. The whole CDR3 sequence is CASSLYLAGDTQYF.

This clone was seen repeatedly, ten times or more. Read sequence stops 3 residues before the CDR3 end, and the germline J gene provides the missing end. The chain joins TRBV20-1 to TRBJ2-1; 8 nucleotides match TRBD2. The CDR3 extends over 14 amino acids. The germline CDR1 and CDR2 sequences are DFQATT and SNEGSKA (reference sequence). V gave up 5 bases and J gave up 6 bases; unmatched junction bases: 9. The part of the CDR3 DNA that was read is TGCAGTGCTTCGAGCGGGAGCAAGGTCAATGAG. This sequence encodes CSASSGSKVNE. The complete CDR3 reads CSASSGSKVNEQFF.

This clone came up many times. With the read ending 3 residues before the CDR3 end, the germline J gene is used to fill in that end. The V gene is TRBV6-1, the J gene TRBJ1-2; possible D gene TRBD1, 6 bases. From germline, CDR1 is MNHNS and CDR2 SASEGT. The CDR3 contains 15 residues. CDR3 sequence: CASSDGRIGGGGYTF. The sequenced part of the CDR3 DNA is TGTGCCAGCAGTGACGGACGCATAGGGGGAGGGGGC.

This clone was recorded at least ten times. The read ends 3 residues shy of where the CDR3 ends; the end is completed using the germline J gene. The sample contains more than one DNA sequence encoding this CDR3. This sequence joins TRBV19 and TRBJ1-3; D may be TRBD1 (6 bases). The CDR3 length is 16 residues. The V gene's germline CDR1 is LNHDA and CDR2 SQIVND (reference sequence). V was pared by 6 bases and J by 0 bases, with 15 bases between. CDR3 bases read: TGTGCCAGTAGCATACGGACAGTTCGCTCTGGAAACACC. Amino acid sequence: CASSIRTVRSGNT. The entire CDR3 protein reads CASSIRTVRSGNTIYF. The full variable domain, with the rest looked up from reference TRBV19 and TRBJ1-3, is DGGITQSPKYLFRKEGQNVTLSCEQNLNHDAMYWYRQDPGQGLRLIYYSQIVNDFQKGDIAEGYSVSREKKESFPLTVTSAQKNPTAFYLCASSIRTVRSGNTIYFGEGSWLTVV.

This clone was detected ten times or more. The CDR3 spells CASSLASGGISSGNTIYF. The CDR3 bases that were read are TGTGCCAGCAGCTTAGCCTCAGGGGGCATTAGCTCTGGAAACACC. The chain carries TRBV7-2 and TRBJ1-3, with TRBD1 identical over 8 bases. Read sequence stops 3 residues before the CDR3 end, and the germline J gene provides the missing end. CDR1 SGHTA and CDR2 FQGNSA come from the germline V gene. V lost 0 bases and J lost 0; bases outside the gene matches: 7. The CDR3 consists of 18 residues.

This clone was observed a few times. It differs at one base from a far larger clone, so likely a read error. The CDR3 extends 3 residues past the end of the read, so its final part is completed from the germline J gene. V usage is TRBV19 and J usage is TRBJ2-3; the match to TRBD2 covers 10 bases. Per germline, CDR1 LNHDA and CDR2 SQIVND (reference sequence). There are 16 residues in the CDR3. Incomplete CDR3 DNA: TGTGCCACTAGTACCCCTAGCGGGAGACTCTCGGATACG. It translates to CATSTPSGRLSDT. The entire CDR3 protein reads CATSTPSGRLSDTQYF.

A remark on this clone: The read ends 3 residues before the CDR3 terminus; that terminus is restored from the germline J gene. This chain links TRBV19 with TRBJ1-2; possibly TRBD1 for D (5 bases). The CDR3 consists of 16 residues. The germline gives CDR1 LNHDA, CDR2 SQIVND (reference sequence). The CDR3 region is CASSPGTSGSRDTYTF. CDR3 bases read: TGTGCCAGTAGTCCCGGGACTAGCGGGAGTCGTGATACC.

This clone has a count of ten or more. The read is 3 residues too short to cover the CDR3 end, so that end is filled in from the germline J gene. The chain employs TRBV7-9 and TRBJ1-2, with TRBD1 as a possible D gene (5 bases). The CDR3 loop spans 14 amino acids. Germline CDR1 SEHNR, CDR2 FQNEAQ (reference sequence). The part of the CDR3 DNA that was read is TGTGCCAGCAGCTTCACCGCGCCGGGGGAAGGC. It translates to CASSFTAPGEG. The entire CDR3 protein is CASSFTAPGEGYTF.

This clone was found a few times. The read finishes 3 residues shy of the CDR3 end, and the germline J gene is used to complete it. The J gene is TRBJ1-1, the V gene TRBV7-9, with 10 bases aligning to TRBD1. The CDR3 totals 14 residues. The J segment lost 4 bases and the V segment lost 5 bases, leaving 4 bases of the junction unmatched. Looked up from germline, CDR1 is SEHNR and CDR2 is FQNEAQ (reference sequence). The CDR3: CASSPWTGGTEAFF. CDR3 DNA, as far as it was read: TGTGCCAGCAGCCCGTGGACAGGGGGCACTGAA.

This clone was detected many times. The read halts 3 residues ahead of the CDR3 end, with the missing end drawn from the germline J gene. The chain joins TRBV20-1 to TRBJ1-1; 9 bases are a match to TRBD1. With V trimmed by 3 bases and J by 5 bases, 4 bases remained unmatched. The CDR3 sequence is 13 residues long. The germline CDR1 and CDR2 sequences are DFQATT and SNEGSKA (reference sequence). The CDR3 bases that were read are TGCAGTGCTAGGGGACAGGGAGAGACTGAA. This gives the protein CSARGQGETE. The entire CDR3 protein is CSARGQGETEAFF.

This clone was observed a few times. The DNA ends 3 residues before the CDR3 does, and the rest of the CDR3 is filled in from the germline J gene. V and J are TRBV6-4 and TRBJ2-3; no firm D call. The V and J ends lost 6 bases and 5 bases respectively, with 18 bases between them. Germline CDR1 and CDR2: MRHNA and SNTAGT. CDR3 size: 15 residues. This CDR3 reads CASSPGPGLQDTQYF. The DNA read from the CDR3 is TGTGCCAGCAGCCCCGGTCCGGGTTTGCAAGATACG.

Concerning this clone: The read terminates 3 residues ahead of where the CDR3 ends, so the germline J gene completes it. The rearrangement joins TRBV6-1 to TRBJ2-3, with a tentative D call TRBD2 (6 bases). CDR3 length equals 13 residues. Germline CDR1 and CDR2: MNHNS and SASEGT. The part of the CDR3 DNA that was read is TGTGCCAGCAGTGAAGTCGGGGGAGAAACG. As protein: CASSEVGGET. In full, the CDR3 reads CASSEVGGETQYF.

This clone was picked up many times. The read ends 3 residues early relative to the CDR3; the germline J gene fills the gap. The V call is TRBV2, the J call TRBJ2-1, with 8 bases aligning to TRBD1. The CDR3 is 18 amino acids. The ends lost 5 bases at V and 8 bases at J; junction bases unmatched: 20. Per germline, CDR1 SNHLY and CDR2 FYNNEI. The covered CDR3 bases are TGTGCCAGCAGTCCCCCACCCATCATACGGACAGGGAGCGATGAG. Its translation is CASSPPPIIRTGSDE. The whole CDR3 protein reads CASSPPPIIRTGSDEQFF.

This clone was seen at least ten times. Coverage ceases 3 residues before the CDR3 finishes, and the germline J gene fills in the end. V is TRBV7-2 and J is TRBJ1-5; no definite D call. The CDR3 is 14 amino acids. The V gene's germline CDR1 is SGHTA and CDR2 FQGNSA. Trimming took 2 bases from V and 0 from J, leaving 5 bases between them. The covered CDR3 bases are TGTGCCAGCAGCTTACAGTATAGCAATCAGCCC. Translated, it gives CASSLQYSNQP. The whole CDR3 sequence reads CASSLQYSNQPQHF.

This clone was detected many times. The read finishes 3 residues shy of the CDR3 end, and the germline J gene is used to complete it. V usage is TRBV28 and J usage is TRBJ1-4; no reliable D call. Per germline, CDR1 MDHEN and CDR2 SYDVKM. Trimming shortened V by 4 bases and J by 7 bases, and 16 bases separated the two germline ends. This CDR3 region has 15 residues. CDR3 in amino acids: CASSYHPPGSEKLFF. CDR3 DNA (partial): TGTGCCAGCAGTTACCACCCCCCGGGGAGTGAAAAA.

This clone occurred many times. The DNA ends 3 residues before the CDR3 does, and the rest of the CDR3 is filled in from the germline J gene. The chain has TRBV20-1 and TRBJ2-7; 9 nucleotides agree with TRBD1. V trimming: 8 bases; J trimming: 6 bases; junction bases outside the gene matches: 11. CDR1 and CDR2 from the germline V gene are DFQATT and SNEGSKA (reference sequence). The CDR3 extends over 13 amino acids. CDR3 bases read: TGCAGTCCGAGGGACAGGGTGAGTGGCGAG. It codes for CSPRDRVSGE. The CDR3 in its entirety is CSPRDRVSGEQYF.

There are a few counts of this clone. The CDR3 goes on 3 residues after the read ends, and that part is filled in from the germline J gene. The genes are TRBV5-1 and TRBJ1-1; TRBD1 aligns across 9 bases. Germline V gene data show CDR1 as SGHRS and CDR2 as YFSETQ. CDR3 length equals 14 residues. Incomplete CDR3 DNA: TGCGCCAGCAGCCCGACAGGGGGTGGGGAGACA. Amino acids: CASSPTGGGET. The whole CDR3 is CASSPTGGGETAFF.

This clone was found many times. The read halts 3 residues ahead of the CDR3 end, with the missing end drawn from the germline J gene. This chain links TRBV7-4 with TRBJ1-2, with 8 bases aligning to TRBD1. The CDR3 has 15 residues. Germline CDR1 SGHVT, CDR2 SQSDAQ. V lost 5 bases and J lost 7; bases outside the gene matches: 12. The CDR3 DNA, read in part, is TGTGCCAGCAGCCCCGACCTACAGGGGGTGAGTGGC. Its translation is CASSPDLQGVSG. The whole CDR3 is CASSPDLQGVSGYTF.

This clone has a count of ten or more. The read ends 3 residues early relative to the CDR3; the germline J gene fills the gap. The rearrangement uses TRBV30 and TRBJ2-2; 7 positions match TRBD1. Looked up from germline, CDR1 is GTSNPN and CDR2 is SVGIG (reference sequence). CDR3 length equals 14 residues. V was pared by 2 bases and J by 1 base, with 1 base of the junction left unmatched. The sequenced part of the CDR3 DNA is TGTGCCTGGAGTTGGACAGGGAACACCGGGGAG. This sequence encodes CAWSWTGNTGE. The whole CDR3 sequence is CAWSWTGNTGELFF.

This clone showed up many times. The CDR3 end lies 3 residues beyond the end of the read and is filled in from the germline J gene. The chain combines TRBV7-2 with TRBJ1-2; perhaps TRBD1 as D (5 bases). There are 13 residues in the CDR3. CDR1 is SGHTA and CDR2 is FQGNSA in the germline V gene. CDR3 in amino acids: CASSLDGGVGYTF. Partial CDR3 DNA: TGTGCCAGCAGCTTAGACGGGGGAGTCGGC.

This clone was counted many times. The CDR3 extends 3 residues past the end of the read, so its final part is completed from the germline J gene. This chain connects TRBV6-1 to TRBJ2-1, with TRBD2 matching 8 bases. The junction had 3 bases not matched to a gene; V was cut back by 2 bases and J by 9 bases. Germline CDR1 and CDR2: MNHNS and SASEGT. The CDR3 has 13 amino acids. Partial CDR3 DNA: TGTGCCAGCAGTGAATTTAGCGGGACTGAG. It encodes CASSEFSGTE. From start to end, the CDR3 is CASSEFSGTEQFF.

Worth noting for this clone: The read ends 3 residues early relative to the CDR3; the germline J gene fills the gap. The chain joins TRBV6-2 or TRBV6-3 to TRBJ1-6; D is undetermined. Germline V gene data show CDR1 as MNHEY and CDR2 as SVGEGT. V lost 0 bases and J lost 10, with 10 bases in between. This CDR3 is built from 14 residues. The chain's CDR3 is CASSYSAGNSPLHF. The part of the CDR3 DNA that was read is TGTGCCAGCAGTTACTCCGCGGGGAACTCACCC.